The rows below give T cell receptor beta chains drawn from one sample of a study of T-cell reconstitution after alpha-beta-depleted transplantation in children. TCRdb processed the PCR reads anew with MiXCR; each CDR3 protein has one entry. This sample yields around 960,000 distinct CDR3 sequences, of which less than 30% are seen a single time; more than 25% belongs to the top ten. The material was PBMCs, mostly from graft donor cells, obtained 360 days after TCRalphabeta/CD19-depleted stem cell transplant. These receptors all stem from a boy younger than two who had a stem cell transplant for SCID, so the T cells may come from the graft donor. The CDR3 runs from the conserved cysteine through the conserved F or W. D genes are given only for firm matches. The size entry is marked missing in some rows and otherwise reads once, few, many or a size class.

j_call	clone_size	d_call	v_call	cdr3_aa	cdr3_nt
TRBJ2-2	few	.	TRBV2	CASRDWDVAPTGELFF	TGTGCCAGCAGGGACTGGGATGTGGCCCCAACCGGGGAGCTGTTTTTT
TRBJ2-7	.	.	TRBV3-1	CASSRGDGFYEQYF	TGTGCCAGCAGCCGTGGGGACGGATTCTACGAGCAGTACTTC
TRBJ2-5	.	.	TRBV6-1	CASSPRSPLSTQYF	TGTGCCAGCAGTCCCCGATCTCCGTTGTCGACCCAGTACTTC
TRBJ2-7	.	.	TRBV5-1	CASSLLAESSYEQYF	TGCGCCAGCAGCTTGCTGGCGGAGAGCTCCTACGAGCAGTACTTC
TRBJ2-7	few	.	TRBV2	CASSESRVSYEQYF	TGTGCCAGCAGTGAATCCAGGGTCTCGTACGAGCAGTACTTC
TRBJ1-2	.	.	TRBV20-1	CSDHRPYGRNGYTF	TGCAGTGACCACCGCCCCTATGGGCGGAATGGCTACACCTTC
TRBJ2-7	few	.	TRBV20-1	CSATPVYEQYF	TGCAGTGCTACCCCCGTATACGAGCAGTACTTC
TRBJ2-1	few	TRBD2	TRBV10-3	CAISQLAGGDNEQFF	TGTGCCATCAGTCAATTAGCGGGGGGGGACAATGAGCAGTTCTTC
TRBJ1-3	.	TRBD1	TRBV7-9	CASSLGTGFDTIYF	TGTGCCAGCAGCTTAGGGACAGGGTTCGACACCATATATTTT
TRBJ2-5	few	TRBD2	TRBV10-2	CASRGLAGGLAGETQYF	TGCGCCAGCAGGGGACTAGCGGGGGGGCTCGCCGGGGAGACCCAGTACTTC
TRBJ2-7	many	TRBD1	TRBV5-6	CASSPRDRRAYEQYF	TGTGCCAGCAGCCCCCGGGACAGGAGAGCCTACGAGCAGTACTTC
TRBJ1-2	.	.	TRBV12-3/TRBV12-4	CASSGVGANYGYTF	TGTGCCAGCAGTGGTGTTGGAGCTAACTATGGCTACACCTTC
TRBJ1-5	.	.	TRBV12-3/TRBV12-4	CASNLIGLPQHF	TGTGCCAGCAACTTAATCGGCTTACCCCAGCATTTT
TRBJ2-3	few	TRBD2	TRBV10-3	CAISEWGAGGETDTQYF	TGTGCCATCAGTGAGTGGGGTGCGGGGGGCGAAACAGATACGCAGTATTTT
TRBJ2-4	.	TRBD2	TRBV5-1	CASSLLAGGPKNIQYF	TGCGCCAGCAGCTTGCTAGCGGGGGGGCCTAAAAACATTCAGTACTTC
TRBJ2-1	.	.	TRBV12-3/TRBV12-4	CASSSDRNVHNEQFF	TGTGCCAGCAGTTCCGACAGGAATGTCCACAATGAGCAGTTCTTC
TRBJ2-7	many	.	TRBV4-3	CASSPKRGWGYEQYF	TGCGCCAGCAGCCCTAAGAGGGGTTGGGGCTACGAGCAGTACTTC
TRBJ2-3	many	.	TRBV6-2/TRBV6-3	CASKIGGTDTQYF	TGTGCCAGCAAAATAGGGGGCACAGATACGCAGTATTTT
TRBJ1-5	few	.	TRBV12-3/TRBV12-4	CASTADSLNQPQHF	TGTGCCAGCACTGCGGACAGCCTGAATCAGCCCCAGCATTTT
TRBJ1-5	.	.	TRBV10-3	CAISESPSMGNQPQHF	TGTGCCATCAGTGAGTCTCCATCCATGGGCAATCAGCCCCAGCATTTT
TRBJ1-1	few	.	TRBV20-1	CSARDPLVGTEAFF	TGCAGTGCTAGAGATCCCCTCGTCGGCACTGAAGCTTTCTTT
TRBJ2-7	.	TRBD1	TRBV4-1	CASRQDRGLNEQYF	TGCGCCAGCAGACAGGACAGGGGGTTAAACGAGCAGTACTTC
TRBJ2-1	.	TRBD2	TRBV7-3	CASSPGLAGKSSYNEQFF	TGTGCCAGCAGCCCAGGACTAGCGGGAAAGAGCTCCTACAATGAGCAGTTCTTC
TRBJ2-2	.	.	TRBV7-9	CASSPRGGLPGELFF	TGTGCCAGCAGCCCGAGGGGGGGACTCCCCGGGGAGCTGTTTTTT
TRBJ2-1	many	.	TRBV7-2	CASSSGGTGFYNEQFF	TGTGCCAGCAGCTCGGGGGGGACAGGTTTTTACAATGAGCAGTTCTTC
TRBJ1-5	.	.	TRBV4-1	CASSHGNGNQPQHF	TGCGCCAGCAGCCACGGCAACGGGAATCAGCCCCAGCATTTT
TRBJ1-1	.	.	TRBV20-1	CSARDHLLGEAFF	TGCAGTGCTAGAGATCATTTATTAGGGGAAGCTTTCTTT
TRBJ2-7	few	TRBD1	TRBV28	CASSTIPGQMTYEQYF	TGTGCCAGCTCGACGATACCGGGACAGATGACCTACGAGCAGTACTTC
TRBJ1-4	.	.	TRBV9	CASSVGQTELNEKLFF	TGTGCCAGCAGCGTAGGTCAAACAGAACTAAATGAAAAACTGTTTTTT
TRBJ2-3	.	.	TRBV6-1	CASSLRTAQDTQYF	TGTGCCAGCAGTCTCCGGACAGCCCAAGATACGCAGTATTTT
TRBJ1-4	.	TRBD1	TRBV6-5	CASSYGTGVNEKLFF	TGTGCCAGCAGTTACGGGACAGGGGTTAATGAAAAACTGTTTTTT
TRBJ2-1	.	.	TRBV28	CASSPSVGEQLF	TGTGCCAGCAGCCCCTCTGTAGGTGAGCAGCTCTTC
TRBJ2-5	few	.	TRBV24-1	CATSDLDGRRETQYF	TGTGCCACCAGTGATTTAGATGGAAGGCGGGAGACCCAGTACTTC
TRBJ1-5	few	TRBD1	TRBV12-3/TRBV12-4	CASSSSDRQGGQPQHF	TGTGCCAGCAGTTCCTCGGACCGACAGGGGGGTCAGCCCCAGCATTTT
TRBJ2-3	few	.	TRBV7-3	CASSLSPGVADTQYF	TGTGCCAGCAGCTTAAGCCCAGGGGTCGCAGATACGCAGTATTTT